A single sample is the source of the 27 T cell receptor beta chains below, sequenced in a study of T cell repertoires in cytomegalovirus infection. MiXCR was run by TCRdb on the reads, yielding one entry per CDR3 protein. Of some 920,000 distinct CDR3 sequences listed, roughly 30% are singletons. These TCRs' antigens remain unknown. Specimen: cultured CD8+ T cells from PBMCs, collected from culture after CMV antigen stimulation. Every receptor here comes from a human donor in good health (CMV status not recorded). Some clones in this sample may be carry-over from other donors' samples.

The table lists this clonotype with many counts. V usage is TRBV7-9 and J usage is TRBJ2-5; TRBD1 or TRBD2 may be the D gene (6 bases each). The germline V gene encodes CDR1 SEHNR and CDR2 FQNEAQ (reference sequence). The V end was cut by 3 bases, the J end by 1 base, with 9 bases between. This CDR3 contains 14 residues. The CDR3, as DNA: TGTGCCAGCAGCTTCGGGGGCCCCCAAGAGACCCAGTACTTC. This translates into CASSFGGPQETQYF.

This clonotype was detected only a few times. The chain is built from TRBV6-5 and TRBJ2-5, with 9 bases fitting TRBD1. CDR1 is MNHEY, CDR2 SVGAGI, per germline. This CDR3 is built from 14 residues. J lost 5 bases, V lost 5 bases, and 6 bases had no gene match. The chain's CDR3 is CASSRDREKETQYF. The CDR3 DNA reads TGTGCCAGCAGTAGGGACAGGGAGAAGGAGACCCAGTACTTC.

This clonotype has a count of ten or more. This chain links TRBV6-5 with TRBJ1-6, with unresolved D. This CDR3 contains 17 residues. Looked up from germline, CDR1 is MNHEY and CDR2 is SVGAGI. The V end lost 0 bases, the J end lost 9 bases, and 18 bases lay between the germline ends. The DNA of the CDR3 is TGTGCCAGCAGTTACTCGAAGAGGGTCCAAAGGATTTCACCCCTCCACTTT. Residues: CASSYSKRVQRISPLHF.

The gene calls are TRBV2 and TRBJ2-1, with no clear D. Looked up from germline, CDR1 is SNHLY and CDR2 is FYNNEI. The ends were cut back, 0 bases at V and 5 bases at J, with 14 bases in the middle. CDR3 length: 16 residues. The CDR3 region is CASSEASPGLHNEQFF. DNA of the CDR3: TGTGCCAGCAGTGAAGCGTCCCCTGGGCTCCACAATGAGCAGTTCTTC.

The rearrangement uses TRBV2 and TRBJ1-3; the D gene is possibly TRBD1 (6 bases). Germline CDR1 is SNHLY and CDR2 is FYNNEI. The CDR3 is 16 amino acids. V lost 5 bases to trimming and J lost 1 base, with 15 bases between them. The CDR3 DNA reads TGTGCCAGCAGTATGACAGGTTTTGTATCTGGAAACACCATATATTTT. Residues: CASSMTGFVSGNTIYF.

This clonotype was observed many times. The chain joins TRBV7-6 to TRBJ1-5; possibly TRBD1 for D (6 bases). This CDR3 comprises 14 residues. Germline V gene data show CDR1 as SGHVS and CDR2 as FNYEAQ. Trimming stripped 1 base from V and 5 bases from J, with 9 bases between. CDR3 residues: CASSLGAGDQPQHF. The CDR3 DNA sequence: TGTGCCAGCAGCTTAGGGGCAGGGGATCAGCCCCAGCATTTT. Combining the CDR3 with reference TRBV7-6 and TRBJ1-5 gives the whole variable domain GAGVSQSPRYKVTKRGQDVALRCDPISGHVSLYWYRQALGQGPEFLTYFNYEAQQDKSGLPNDRFSAERPEGSISTLTIQRTEQRDSAMYRCASSLGAGDQPQHFGDGTRLSIL.

This clonotype showed up just a few times. This chain links TRBV2 with TRBJ2-7, with D tentatively TRBD2 (5 bases). Trimming cost V 3 bases and J 0 bases, with 12 bases left between them. The germline V gene has CDR1 SNHLY and CDR2 FYNNEI. This CDR3 has 15 residues. CDR3 DNA sequence: TGTGCCAGCAGTGAGGACTCGACGGGCTCCTACGAGCAGTACTTC. Protein sequence: CASSEDSTGSYEQYF.

In this sample, this clonotype turned up a few times. The V gene is TRBV12-3 or TRBV12-4, the J gene TRBJ2-3; D remains ambiguous. Trimming pared 7 bases from V and 3 bases from J, leaving 11 bases between. The CDR3 contains 13 residues. This CDR3 is CASNLILTDTQYF. The CDR3 nucleotides read TGTGCCAGCAACCTTATCCTGACAGATACGCAGTATTTT.

This clonotype has more than one count but fewer than ten. This rearrangement joins TRBV6-5 to TRBJ2-3, with 12 positions matching TRBD2. Per germline, CDR1 MNHEY and CDR2 SVGAGI. The length of the CDR3 is 16 residues. The trim removed 5 bases at V and 3 bases at J, leaving 6 bases unmatched. CDR3 region: CASSTLAGGRTDTQYF. CDR3 DNA sequence: TGTGCCAGCAGTACCCTAGCGGGGGGGCGGACAGATACGCAGTATTTT.

J is TRBJ2-1 and V is TRBV2, with TRBD2 matching 10 bases. The CDR3 length is 18 residues. Germline V gene lookup returns CDR1 SNHLY and CDR2 FYNNEI. J lost 0 bases, V lost 4 bases, and 9 bases had no gene match. DNA of the CDR3: TGTGCCAGCAGTGCCCTAGGTAGCGGGGGGAGCTCCTACAATGAGCAGTTCTTC. Its protein is CASSALGSGGSSYNEQFF.

This clonotype was counted a few times. The rearrangement uses TRBV4-1 and TRBJ2-3; 8 bases are shared with TRBD1. The germline gives CDR1 MGHRA, CDR2 YSYEKL. The V segment lost 1 base and the J segment 3 bases; nucleotides outside the gene matches: 15. This CDR3 spans 19 amino acids. CDR3 sequence: CASSQVQGGLHGLTDTQYF. The CDR3 DNA follows: TGCGCCAGCAGCCAAGTACAGGGGGGTTTACATGGGCTAACAGATACGCAGTATTTT.

This chain connects TRBV5-6 to TRBJ2-3; TRBD2 matches 8 bases. The V segment lost 2 bases and the J segment 6 bases; nucleotides outside the gene matches: 8. Germline V gene lookup returns CDR1 SGHDT and CDR2 YYEEEE. This CDR3 comprises 15 residues. The CDR3 DNA reads TGTGCCAGCAGCTTCTTAGCGGGGACGCCCGATACGCAGTATTTT. Its protein is CASSFLAGTPDTQYF. Supplemented by reference TRBV5-6 and TRBJ2-3, the full variable domain reads DAGVTQSPTHLIKTRGQQVTLRCSPKSGHDTVSWYQQALGQGPQFIFQYYEEEERQRGNFPDRFSGHQFPNYSSELNVNALLLGDSALYLCASSFLAGTPDTQYFGPGTRLTVL.

This clonotype was detected many times. The chain couples TRBV7-2 to TRBJ2-5; 7 bases match TRBD1. CDR3 length: 16 residues. Per germline, CDR1 SGHTA and CDR2 FQGNSA. Unmatched junction bases numbered 10, after V lost 4 bases and J lost 2 bases. DNA for the CDR3: TGTGCCAGCAGCTGGAATAGGCGACAGGGTCAAGAGACCCAGTACTTC. This translates into CASSWNRRQGQETQYF.

The CDR3 sequence is CASSQVRTADYEQYF. As DNA, the CDR3 is TGCGCCAGCAGCCAAGTAAGGACAGCGGACTACGAGCAGTACTTC. The rearrangement uses TRBV4-1 and TRBJ2-7; TRBD1 is a possible D gene (6 bases). Deletions cut 1 base from V and 3 bases from J, with 13 bases between. The CDR3 runs to 15 residues. Per germline, CDR1 MGHRA and CDR2 YSYEKL.

At least ten counts were recorded for this clonotype. At one of its ends the junction is not consistent with the germline gene, which may arise from a read error. The chain carries TRBV7-7 and TRBJ2-3; D tentatively reads TRBD1 or TRBD2 (5 bases each). This CDR3 has 15 residues. Germline assignment: CDR1 SSHAT and CDR2 FNYEAQ (reference sequence). The CDR3 bases are TGTGCTAGCAGCTTAGGGGACGGGAGCACAGATACGCAGTATTTT. Its translation: CASSLGDGSTDTQYF.

The chain recombines TRBV19 with TRBJ1-1; 7 bases line up with TRBD1. The CDR3 extends over 15 amino acids. Germline-derived CDR1 and CDR2 are LNHDA and SQIVND (reference sequence). The J segment lost 0 bases and the V segment lost 1 base, leaving 2 bases of the junction unmatched. The CDR3 protein is CASSIGGTVNTEAFF. As DNA, the CDR3 is TGTGCCAGTAGTATAGGGGGGACAGTGAACACTGAAGCTTTCTTT.

The chain employs TRBV6-2 or TRBV6-3 and TRBJ1-1; 8 positions match TRBD1. CDR3 length: 15 amino acids. The J segment lost 7 bases and the V segment lost 6 bases, leaving 13 bases of the junction unmatched. Germline CDR1 MNHEY, CDR2 SVGEGT. Here the CDR3 DNA reads TGTGCCAGCAGGACTACAGGGGGAGCGATAGATGAAGCTTTCTTT. It is translated as CASRTTGGAIDEAFF.

The rearrangement joins TRBV29-1 to TRBJ1-1, with D tentatively TRBD1 (5 bases). The germline V gene encodes CDR1 SQVTM and CDR2 ANQGSEA. Trimming removed 1 base at V and 6 bases at J, with 12 bases between. The CDR3 is made up of 13 amino acids. CDR3 nucleotide sequence: TGCAGCGTTGAAGGGGGCCAGGGCGCTGAAGCTTTCTTT. Protein: CSVEGGQGAEAFF. Filled out from reference TRBV29-1 and TRBJ1-1, the complete variable domain reads SAVISQKPSRDICQRGTSLTIQCQVDSQVTMMFWYRQQPGQSLTLIATANQGSEATYESGFVIDKFPISRPNLTFSTLTVSNMSPEDSSIYLCSVEGGQGAEAFFGQGTRLTVV.

The V gene is TRBV6-5, the J gene TRBJ1-5; TRBD1 might be the D (5 bases). The V end was cut by 2 bases, the J end by 5 bases, with 13 bases between. The CDR3 spans 15 residues. CDR1 is MNHEY, CDR2 SVGAGI, per germline. The DNA for the CDR3 is TGTGCCAGCAGTTACGGAGGGGACGGCCATCAGCCCCAGCATTTT. This sequence encodes CASSYGGDGHQPQHF.

The chain is built from TRBV7-6 and TRBJ2-3; perhaps TRBD2 as D (6 bases). The CDR3 has 14 amino acids. V gave up 5 bases and J gave up 3 bases, with 12 bases separating them. CDR1 and CDR2 from the germline V gene are SGHVS and FNYEAQ. As DNA, the CDR3 is TGTGCCAGCAGCGGGGGGTGGGGGACAGATACGCAGTATTTT. Protein sequence: CASSGGWGTDTQYF.

The gene calls are TRBV4-3 and TRBJ2-1; TRBD2 matches at 9 bases. Germline V lookup: CDR1 LGHNA, CDR2 YSLEER. Trimming at V came to 1 base and at J to 6 bases, leaving 7 bases not matched to a gene. The CDR3 is 16 amino acids. CDR3 nucleotides: TGCGCCAGCAGCCAAGCGGCGGCGGGGGGGTCCAATGAGCAGTTCTTC. It encodes CASSQAAAGGSNEQFF.

The table lists this clonotype with a few counts. The rearrangement joins TRBV7-9 to TRBJ1-4, with TRBD1 matching over 10 bases. Per the germline V gene, CDR1 is SEHNR and CDR2 is FQNEAQ (reference sequence). There are 17 residues in the CDR3. V shed 2 bases, J shed 7 bases, and the junction held 10 bases outside the gene matches. CDR3 bases: TGTGCCAGCAGCTTATCCCTCTACGACAGGGGGCTTGAAAAACTGTTTTTT. This sequence encodes CASSLSLYDRGLEKLFF.

The J gene is TRBJ2-5, the V gene TRBV27, with D possibly being TRBD2 (7 bases). Trimming removed 7 bases at V and 4 bases at J, with 19 bases between. CDR1 is MNHEY, CDR2 SMNVEV, per germline (reference sequence). This CDR3 is built from 15 residues. The CDR3 reads CASIQSGGLGETQYF. In nucleotides, the CDR3 is TGTGCCAGCATTCAATCGGGGGGCCTAGGAGAGACCCAGTACTTC.

This clonotype came up a few times. The chain employs TRBV7-6 and TRBJ2-3, with a weak D call TRBD2 (7 bases). V was shortened by 6 bases and J by 6 bases, with 19 bases between the two germline ends. Germline CDR1 SGHVS, CDR2 FNYEAQ. This CDR3 comprises 15 residues. CDR3 amino acids: CASRLKGGVNDTQYF. The CDR3 DNA follows: TGTGCCAGCAGGCTGAAGGGGGGGGTCAACGATACGCAGTATTTT.

The gene calls are TRBV11-3 and TRBJ2-1; 9 nucleotides line up with TRBD2. Germline V gives CDR1 SGHNT, CDR2 YENEEA. The ends lost 5 bases at V and 2 bases at J; junction bases unmatched: 13. This CDR3 is 18 amino acids long. The CDR3 region is CASSLRGSAGGAYNEQFF. CDR3 bases: TGTGCCAGCAGCCTCCGCGGGTCAGCGGGGGGCGCCTACAATGAGCAGTTCTTC.

This clonotype was counted only a few times. This sequence joins TRBV4-1 and TRBJ2-2; D is perhaps TRBD2 (6 bases). Germline CDR1 MGHRA, CDR2 YSYEKL. The CDR3 is 16 amino acids. Trimming shortened V by 0 bases and J by 0 bases, and 8 bases separated the two germline ends. The CDR3 loop is CASSQDGTSNTGELFF. DNA of the CDR3: TGCGCCAGCAGCCAAGACGGGACTTCGAACACCGGGGAGCTGTTTTTT.

This chain connects TRBV29-1 to TRBJ1-2; D unclear. Germline assignment: CDR1 SQVTM and CDR2 ANQGSEA. The CDR3 totals 13 residues. Trimming removed 0 bases from V and 8 bases from J, with 13 bases in between. The CDR3 DNA reads TGCAGCGTTGAAGACAGGAGCCCAGCCGGCTACACCTTC. Translation: CSVEDRSPAGYTF.